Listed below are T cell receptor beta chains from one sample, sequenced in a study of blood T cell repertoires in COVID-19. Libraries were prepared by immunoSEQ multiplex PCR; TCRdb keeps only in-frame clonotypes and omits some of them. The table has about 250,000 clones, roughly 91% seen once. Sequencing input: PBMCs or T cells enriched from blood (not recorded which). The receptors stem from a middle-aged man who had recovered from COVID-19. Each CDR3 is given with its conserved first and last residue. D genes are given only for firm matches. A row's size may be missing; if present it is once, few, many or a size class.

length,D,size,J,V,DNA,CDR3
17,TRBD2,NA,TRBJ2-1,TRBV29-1,TGCAGCGTTGGGGGGACTAGCGGTAACCCAGTCTACAATGAGCAGTTCTTC,CSVGGTSGNPVYNEQFF
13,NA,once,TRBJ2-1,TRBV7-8,TGTGCCAGCAGCTTAGGTCCGTACAATGAGCAGTTCTTC,CASSLGPYNEQFF
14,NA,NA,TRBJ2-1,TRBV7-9,TGTGCCAGCAGCTTGGCTAGTTCCCACACTGAGCAGTTCTTC,CASSLASSHTEQFF
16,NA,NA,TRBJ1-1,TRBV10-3,TGTGCCATCAGTGAGGGGAGGTTGACGGGAGCCACTGAAGCTTTCTTT,CAISEGRLTGATEAFF
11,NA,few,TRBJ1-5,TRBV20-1,TGCAGTGCTAGGACATCGGGACCCCAGCATTTT,CSARTSGPQHF
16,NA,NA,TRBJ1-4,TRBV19,TGTGCCAGTAGTTCCCCGACAGCTTCGGCTAATGAAAAACTGTTTTTT,CASSSPTASANEKLFF
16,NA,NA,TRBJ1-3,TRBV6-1,TGTGCCAGCAGTGACGGGGTCCCAGTCTCTGGAAACACCATATATTTT,CASSDGVPVSGNTIYF
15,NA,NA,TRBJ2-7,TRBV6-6,TGTGCCAGCAGTTTTGGGGGCCCCCTTCTGGGCGAGCAGTACTTC,CASSFGGPLLGEQYF
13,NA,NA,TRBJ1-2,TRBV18,TGTGCCAGCTCACCGGGACACGACTATGGCTACACCTTC,CASSPGHDYGYTF
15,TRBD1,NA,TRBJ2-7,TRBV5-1,TGCGCCAGCAGCACGGGACAGGGAAAAGCCCCCGAGCAGTACTTC,CASSTGQGKAPEQYF
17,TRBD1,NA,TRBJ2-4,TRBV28,TGTGCCAGCAGTACAGGGGGACTTCCCTTAGGCAAAAACATTCAGTACTTC,CASSTGGLPLGKNIQYF
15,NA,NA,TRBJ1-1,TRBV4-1,TGCGCCAGCAGCCAATCCTGGGGCGTAGGAGCTGAAGCTTTCTTT,CASSQSWGVGAEAFF
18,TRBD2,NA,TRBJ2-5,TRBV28,TGTGCCAGCAGTTATCCCGGGGGGAGGACTAAAAACCAAGAGACCCAGTACTTC,CASSYPGGRTKNQETQYF
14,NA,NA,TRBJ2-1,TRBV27,TGTGCCACCCTAGGGGGGGGCTCGTACAATGAGCAGTTCTTC,CATLGGGSYNEQFF
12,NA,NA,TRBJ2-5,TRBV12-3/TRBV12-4,TGTGCCAGCAGGGCAAGTCAAGAGACCCAGTACTTC,CASRASQETQYF
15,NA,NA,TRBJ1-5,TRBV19,TGTGCCAGTAGCCTACCTCCCGCGGGCAATCAGCCCCAGCATTTT,CASSLPPAGNQPQHF
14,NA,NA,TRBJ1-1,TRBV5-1,TGCGCCAGCAGCTTGGTAACAGAATTTGCTGAAGCTTTCTTT,CASSLVTEFAEAFF
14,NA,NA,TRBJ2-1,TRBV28,TGTGCCAGCATAGAACAGGGAACCTACAATGAGCAGTTCTTC,CASIEQGTYNEQFF
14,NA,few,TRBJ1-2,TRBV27,TGTGCCAGCAGTTTACGGCAGGGAATTCTGGGCTACACCTTC,CASSLRQGILGYTF
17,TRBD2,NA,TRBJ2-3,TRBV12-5,TGTGCTAGTGGTTTGACCCTAACTAGCGGGAGTGCAGATACGCAGTATTTT,CASGLTLTSGSADTQYF
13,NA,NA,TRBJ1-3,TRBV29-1,TGCAGCGTTGTTGAGACACCCGGAAACACCATATATTTT,CSVVETPGNTIYF
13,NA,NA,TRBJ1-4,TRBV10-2,TGCGCCAGCAGTGAGACAGGTTATGAAAAACTGTTTTTT,CASSETGYEKLFF
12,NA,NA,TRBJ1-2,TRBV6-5,TGTGCCAGCAGTACCAGGGTAAAGGGCTACACCTTC,CASSTRVKGYTF
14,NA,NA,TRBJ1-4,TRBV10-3,TGTGCCATCAGTCGGGACGGGAGTAATGAAAAACTGTTTTTT,CAISRDGSNEKLFF
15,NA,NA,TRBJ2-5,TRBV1,TGCACCAGCAGCCAAGAGAAGGACAGCCAAGAGACCCAGTACTTC,CTSSQEKDSQETQYF
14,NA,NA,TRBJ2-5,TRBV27,TGTGCCAGCAGTTTAGGCAGGTTGAGTGAGACCCAGTACTTC,CASSLGRLSETQYF